This T cell receptor (beta chain) was captured by sequencing in a study of Graves' ophthalmopathy and Graves' hyperthyroidism. In the study overall: Peripheral blood was gathered at first diagnosis, ahead of any treatment whatsoever.

Overall study findings and caveats: Stable hyperthyroidism and ophthalmopathy were told apart by a 13-signature model, which achieved around 88% sensitivity and roughly 80% specificity.

TCR beta CDR3 regions were amplified from RNA transcripts. Second-round multiplex PCR came after a first-round RT-PCR that employed HTBI primers. One entry per CDR3 protein results from TCRdb running MiXCR on the multiplex PCR reads. The sample lists 350,000 to 400,000 distinct CDR3 sequences; approximately 15% were seen once. This clonotype was observed at least ten times. Its antigen is still unknown. The length of the CDR3 is 14 residues. Germline V gene lookup returns CDR1 KGHDR and CDR2 SFDVKD. Trimming shortened V by 9 bases and J by 4 bases, and 15 bases separated the two germline ends. What was sequenced was peripheral blood. V is TRBV24-1 and J is TRBJ1-5, with a weak D call TRBD1 (6 bases). The TCR was taken from a woman aged 18 to 35 with stable Graves' hyperthyroidism. The DNA of the CDR3 is TGTGCCACCTCATTGGACAGCACTAATCAGCCCCAGCATTTT. Its protein product is CATSLDSTNQPQHF.